Listed below are T cell receptor beta chains from one sample, sequenced in a study of T cell clonotyping in hematopoietic cell transplantation. Sequencing was performed with immunoSEQ multiplex PCR; in TCRdb, only in-frame clones are kept and a portion is missing. The sample consists of tens of thousands of clones, 85% to 90% of them appearing once. Source: peripheral blood mononuclear cells, taken before stem cell transplant. All receptors derive from a man in his 60s with biphenotypic leukemia. Some clones in this sample may be carry-over from other donors' samples. Both conserved end residues are part of each CDR3. Fields, in order: V gene, D gene, J gene, clone size, CDR3 DNA, CDR3 protein. D genes are given only for firm matches. Not all rows give a size; the values are once, few, many and, for expanded clones, a class.

v_call: TRBV19; d_call: .; j_call: TRBJ1-1; clone_size: .; cdr3_nt: TGTGCCAGTAAGGGGGACAATTACTATTCTGAAGCTTTCTTT; cdr3_aa: CASKGDNYYSEAFF
v_call: TRBV28; d_call: TRBD1; j_call: TRBJ1-2; clone_size: .; cdr3_nt: TGTGCCAGCATTCCAGGGGGCCACTATGGCTACACCTTC; cdr3_aa: CASIPGGHYGYTF
v_call: TRBV30; d_call: .; j_call: TRBJ2-1; clone_size: few; cdr3_nt: TGTGCCTGGAGTCGGGACTTGGGGGCCGGGTGGAATGAGCAGTTCTTC; cdr3_aa: CAWSRDLGAGWNEQFF
v_call: TRBV28; d_call: .; j_call: TRBJ1-5; clone_size: .; cdr3_nt: TGTGCCAGCAGCCTTGCTCCGGGACACGGCTGGCAGTTTCAGCCCCAGCATTTT; cdr3_aa: CASSLAPGHGWQFQPQHF
v_call: TRBV5-1; d_call: .; j_call: TRBJ2-2; clone_size: .; cdr3_nt: TGCGCCAGCAGCTTGGCCGCTAGCACCGGGGAGCTGTTTTTT; cdr3_aa: CASSLAASTGELFF
v_call: TRBV30; d_call: TRBD1; j_call: TRBJ1-2; clone_size: .; cdr3_nt: TGTGCCTGGACGGGACAGGTAAACTATCGTGGCTACACCTTC; cdr3_aa: CAWTGQVNYRGYTF
v_call: TRBV23-1; d_call: .; j_call: TRBJ2-1; clone_size: .; cdr3_nt: TGCGCTACTCCAGCGGCCGAGACCTTCCTCTACAATGAGCAGTTCTTC; cdr3_aa: CATPAAETFLYNEQFF
v_call: TRBV28; d_call: TRBD1; j_call: TRBJ2-2; clone_size: .; cdr3_nt: TGTGCCAGCAGTCTCAGGGGGCGCGACACCGGGGAGCTGTTTTTT; cdr3_aa: CASSLRGRDTGELFF
v_call: TRBV6-6; d_call: .; j_call: TRBJ2-5; clone_size: .; cdr3_nt: TGTGCCAGCATCCTCTTAGTAGGTTCGGGAGAGACCCAGTACTTC; cdr3_aa: CASILLVGSGETQYF
v_call: TRBV19; d_call: TRBD1; j_call: TRBJ1-1; clone_size: .; cdr3_nt: TGTGCCAGTAGGCGGACAGGGAACACTGAAGCTTTCTTT; cdr3_aa: CASRRTGNTEAFF
v_call: TRBV5-6; d_call: .; j_call: TRBJ2-7; clone_size: .; cdr3_nt: TGTGCCAGCACCCTGTTGGGGCAGGCAACCTCCTACGAGCAGTACTTC; cdr3_aa: CASTLLGQATSYEQYF